Below, one T cell receptor (beta chain) is given with its context. Its cognate antigen is unknown. V was trimmed by 0 bases and J by 0 bases, leaving 13 bases between them. The length of the CDR3 is 17 residues. Germline values: CDR1 SGHKS, CDR2 YYEKEE (reference sequence). This specimen belongs to a study of T-cell reconstitution after alpha-beta-depleted transplantation in children. Study observations and caveats: Surviving recipient T cells and thymic progenitors underlay high day-60 TCRbeta diversity in some patients. By one year post-transplant, T-cell counts and diversity largely arose from T cells that were newly produced. About two months after transplant, alpha-beta T cells reportedly came from several hundred expanded graft clones.

This sample's TCRbeta library carried unique molecular identifier barcodes. Via MiXCR, TCRdb re-called the PCR reads, giving one row per CDR3 protein. The sample has 120,000 or so distinct CDR3 sequences, under 30% seen once. Sample: PBMCs, mostly from graft donor cells, taken 180 days after TCRalphabeta/CD19-depleted stem cell transplant. The receptor was isolated from a male patient aged 2-15 years who had a stem cell transplant for chronic granulomatous disease, so the T cells may come from the graft donor. The V call is TRBV5-5, the J call TRBJ1-5; a possible D gene is TRBD1 (5 bases). The CDR3 loop is CASSLGSGTSSNQPQHF. The CDR3 DNA reads as TGTGCCAGCAGCTTGGGGTCGGGGACCTCTAGCAATCAGCCCCAGCATTTT.